This T cell receptor (beta chain) was documented in a study of regulatory T cells in long-lasting Graves disease. The CDR3 has 16 residues. Germline V lookup: CDR1 LNHDA, CDR2 SQIVND (reference sequence). The V end was cut by 3 bases, the J end by 0 bases, with 12 bases between. This clonotype was recorded a few times. Its cognate antigen is unknown. General study points: Persistent-disease Graves' patients showed less TCR diversity than new cases.

As for time point: newly diagnosed GD, antithyroid drugs for less than 3 months. Following extraction of RNA from PBMCs, that RNA was used to make the TCR library. A volume of around 8.7 milliliters of peripheral blood was collected in EDTA tubes. Arm-PCR of CDR3 regions with iRepertoire HTBI primers generated TCR beta libraries. TCRdb used MiXCR to reprocess the multiplex PCR reads, holding one entry per CDR3 protein. This table has approximately 540,000 distinct CDR3 sequences, around 11% appearing once. These data also formed part of another study, on T cells in Graves' hyperthyroidism and ophthalmopathy. From that report: Uncontrolled infections, other autoimmune diseases, pregnancy or lactation led to exclusion of patients.

The sequencing here drew on peripheral blood mononuclear cells (PBMCs), taken at new diagnosis, from a patient treated with antithyroid drugs. This TCR derives from a woman aged 25 to 39 with Graves disease. The chain links TRBV19 to TRBJ2-1; D possibly corresponds to TRBD2 (6 bases). DNA of the CDR3: TGTGCCAGTAGTATGGGAGGAATGGGCTCCTACAATGAGCAGTTCTTC. Protein sequence: CASSMGGMGSYNEQFF.